What follows is one T cell receptor beta chain and its context. The data are from a study of blood T cell repertoires in COVID-19. TCRdb keeps only in-frame clones here, not all; method: immunoSEQ multiplex PCR. The sample has 250,000 or so clones, 80% to 85% seen once; the top ten hold more than 1.5%. The CDR3 covers 13 residues. V and J are TRBV12-3 or TRBV12-4 and TRBJ2-3; D gene ambiguous. Material for sequencing was peripheral blood. The sequence derives from a woman in her thirties or forties who had recovered from COVID-19. The CDR3 sequence: CGVQVLSTDTQYF. The CDR3 DNA follows: TGTGGGGTGCAGGTCCTTAGCACAGATACGCAGTATTTT.